One and the same sample provided the 20 T cell receptor beta chains below, sequenced in a study of blood T cell repertoires in COVID-19. Libraries were prepared by immunoSEQ multiplex PCR; TCRdb keeps only in-frame clonotypes and omits some of them. Seen here are 100,000 to 150,000 clones, 65% to 90% observed once, and the top ten hold about a quarter. The sample comprised peripheral blood. The receptors originated from a woman aged 80 or over with acute or convalescent COVID-19.

The V and J genes are TRBV10-1 and TRBJ1-2; TRBD1 agrees at 11 bases. Losses at the gene ends were 5 bases for V and 2 bases for J; bases not matched to a gene: 7. The length of the CDR3 is 16 residues. Germline CDR1 and CDR2: WNHNN and SYGVQD (reference sequence). The CDR3 loop reads CASSIGTGGFNYGYTF. CDR3 DNA sequence: TGCGCCAGCAGTATTGGGACAGGGGGATTCAACTATGGCTACACCTTC.

This clone has only a few counts. The chain combines TRBV19 with TRBJ2-7; D is possibly TRBD1 (5 bases). The CDR3 runs to 17 residues. The V end lost 3 bases, the J end lost 1 base, and 19 bases lay between the germline ends. CDR1 and CDR2 from the germline V gene are LNHDA and SQIVND (reference sequence). This CDR3 is CASSMNRLGPGSYEQYF. The CDR3 nucleotides are TGTGCCAGTAGTATGAATCGACTGGGGCCTGGTTCCTACGAGCAGTACTTC. Filled out from reference TRBV19 and TRBJ2-7, the complete variable domain reads DGGITQSPKYLFRKEGQNVTLSCEQNLNHDAMYWYRQDPGQGLRLIYYSQIVNDFQKGDIAEGYSVSREKKESFPLTVTSAQKNPTAFYLCASSMNRLGPGSYEQYFGPGTRLTVT.

This chain uses TRBV11-2 with TRBJ1-1, with D uncertain. CDR1 SGHAT and CDR2 FQNNGV come from the germline V gene. Trimming pared 5 bases from V and 1 base from J, leaving 17 bases between. This CDR3 comprises 16 residues. The CDR3 here is CASSLRPGVGNTEAFF. CDR3 DNA: TGTGCCAGCAGCCTAAGGCCCGGGGTCGGGAACACTGAAGCTTTCTTT.

The CDR3 region has the DNA TGTGCCAGCAGTTACATGTCAGAAGGAGTGCACACCTTC. Its protein product is CASSYMSEGVHTF. The J gene is TRBJ1-2, the V gene TRBV12-3 or TRBV12-4, with D uncertain. The CDR3 runs 13 residues. V dropped 4 bases and J dropped 12 bases, with 18 bases sitting between them.

The chain links TRBV19 to TRBJ2-2; D possibly corresponds to TRBD2 (6 bases). V was clipped by 3 bases and J by 7 bases, with 15 bases between them. Germline V lookup: CDR1 LNHDA, CDR2 SQIVND (reference sequence). CDR3 size: 15 residues. The CDR3 DNA follows: TGTGCCAGTAGTATCCTTCCCGGGACTGGCGGGGAGCTGTTTTTT. Translated: CASSILPGTGGELFF.

This sequence joins TRBV7-9 and TRBJ2-2; a weak D match, TRBD2 (5 bases). V lost 0 bases and J lost 4, with 9 bases in between. Germline V lookup: CDR1 SEHNR, CDR2 FQNEAQ (reference sequence). The CDR3 runs to 15 residues. As DNA, the CDR3 is TGTGCCAGCAGCTTAGCGAGGGCCTCCACCGGGGAGCTGTTTTTT. Residues: CASSLARASTGELFF.

This sequence joins TRBV7-9 and TRBJ1-1; TRBD1 aligns across 8 bases. CDR1 is SEHNR, CDR2 FQNEAQ, per germline (reference sequence). CDR3 length: 16 residues. V trimming: 5 bases; J trimming: 4 bases; junction bases outside the gene matches: 12. CDR3 in amino acids: CASSPGQGGGFTEAFF. Here the CDR3 DNA reads TGTGCCAGCAGCCCCGGACAGGGTGGGGGGTTCACTGAAGCTTTCTTT.

The CDR3 here is CASSVATMGQGHEQFF. CDR3 DNA: TGTGCCAGCAGCGTAGCTACGATGGGACAGGGCCATGAGCAGTTCTTC. V gene TRBV9 combines with J gene TRBJ2-1; 9 nucleotides agree with TRBD1. Germline V gene data show CDR1 as SGDLS and CDR2 as YYNGEE. V shed 0 bases, J shed 8 bases, and the junction held 9 bases outside the gene matches. CDR3 length: 16 amino acids.

The chain has TRBV6-6 and TRBJ2-6, with a tentative D call TRBD1 (6 bases). V was cut by 5 bases and J by 4 bases, with 18 bases left in between. The germline V gene has CDR1 MNHNY and CDR2 SVGAGI (reference sequence). The CDR3 runs to 17 residues. DNA of the CDR3: TGTGCCAGCAGTCACCTTGTGCAAGGGACAGGGGCCAACGTCCTGACTTTC. Its translation: CASSHLVQGTGANVLTF.

The chain uses TRBV7-9 and TRBJ1-5; TRBD1 matches at 7 bases. V shed 6 bases and J 6 bases; nucleotides not matched to a gene: 11. The CDR3 consists of 15 residues. Germline V gene lookup returns CDR1 SEHNR and CDR2 FQNEAQ (reference sequence). Here the CDR3 DNA reads TGTGCCAGCAGAGACACAGGGGAAAAAGGTCAGCCCCAGCATTTT. Its protein is CASRDTGEKGQPQHF.

The rearrangement links TRBV6-5 to TRBJ1-5; D gene ambiguous. From germline, CDR1 is MNHEY and CDR2 SVGAGI. The CDR3 is 13 residues long. V was shortened by 7 bases and J by 3 bases, with 10 bases between the two germline ends. The CDR3: CASKVGDNQPQHF. In DNA, the CDR3 is TGTGCCAGCAAGGTAGGAGACAATCAGCCCCAGCATTTT.

This rearrangement joins TRBV5-1 to TRBJ2-2, with a weak D call TRBD2 (6 bases). The CDR3 is 18 amino acids. V was trimmed by 5 bases and J by 1 base, leaving 21 bases between them. Germline-derived CDR1 and CDR2 are SGHRS and YFSETQ. CDR3 nucleotides: TGCGCCAGCAGACTTAGTATTGGGCTGACTAGGAACACCGGGGAGCTGTTTTTT. It codes for CASRLSIGLTRNTGELFF.

The chain couples TRBV7-9 to TRBJ1-5, with D perhaps TRBD1 (5 bases). The germline V and J ends were trimmed by 2 bases and 4 bases, with 6 bases remaining between them. The CDR3 length is 13 residues. The germline gives CDR1 SEHNR, CDR2 FQNEAQ (reference sequence). The CDR3 DNA sequence: TGTGCCAGCAGCTTACAGGGTAATCAGCCCCAGCATTTT. Protein sequence: CASSLQGNQPQHF.

The J gene is TRBJ1-3, the V gene TRBV21-1. TRBV21-1 is flagged as a pseudogene. This CDR3 spans 16 amino acids. This CDR3 is CASISRDLSSGNTIYF. CDR3 nucleotide sequence: TGTGCCAGCATATCCCGGGACTTGAGCTCTGGAAACACCATATATTTT.

The V and J genes are TRBV7-9 and TRBJ2-5, with 8 bases that match TRBD1. This CDR3 spans 13 amino acids. Germline trimming cut 10 bases from V and 2 bases from J; bases unmatched to any gene: 6. The germline V gene encodes CDR1 SEHNR and CDR2 FQNEAQ (reference sequence). CDR3 in amino acids: CAIRNRGQETQYF. Written as DNA, the CDR3 is TGTGCCATCAGGAACAGGGGGCAAGAGACCCAGTACTTC.

The chain has TRBV9 and TRBJ2-1, with D unclear. Trimming removed 0 bases at V and 10 bases at J, with 8 bases between. Germline V gives CDR1 SGDLS, CDR2 YYNGEE. This CDR3 contains 12 residues. CDR3 sequence: CASSVVRGEQFF. Written as DNA, the CDR3 is TGTGCCAGCAGCGTAGTCCGCGGAGAGCAGTTCTTC.

This clone was counted only a few times. The chain is built from TRBV5-1 and TRBJ1-3, with D uncertain. Trimming pared 2 bases from V and 1 base from J, leaving 13 bases between. The CDR3 has 16 amino acids. The V gene's germline CDR1 is SGHRS and CDR2 YFSETQ. The CDR3 sequence is CASSFGFPESGNTIYF. Written as DNA, the CDR3 is TGCGCCAGCAGCTTCGGGTTCCCGGAGTCTGGAAACACCATATATTTT.

The gene calls are TRBV5-1 and TRBJ2-5; D perhaps matches TRBD2 (5 bases). Germline CDR1 and CDR2: SGHRS and YFSETQ. The V gene lost 2 bases and the J gene lost 3 bases, with 8 bases spanning the gap. This CDR3 has 13 amino acids. The CDR3 protein is CASSFGVEETQYF. For the CDR3, the DNA is TGCGCCAGCAGCTTCGGGGTGGAAGAGACCCAGTACTTC.

This clone appeared a few times. The CDR3: CASSSQGSALYEQYV. The CDR3 region has the DNA TGTGCCAGCTCGTCCCAGGGGTCCGCTCTTTACGAGCAGTACGTC. The chain combines TRBV18 with TRBJ2-7, with D possibly matching TRBD1 (6 bases). With 6 bases removed from V and 4 bases from J, the gap between germline ends came to 19 bases. Germline-derived CDR1 and CDR2 are KGHSH and LQKENI. The CDR3 spans 15 residues.

This chain uses TRBV6-5 with TRBJ1-1; TRBD1 is a possible D gene (6 bases). Per the germline V gene, CDR1 is MNHEY and CDR2 is SVGAGI. Trimming shortened V by 5 bases and J by 5 bases, and 15 bases separated the two germline ends. The CDR3 is made up of 14 amino acids. The CDR3 here is CASSPGGAMTEAFF. The CDR3, as DNA: TGTGCCAGCAGTCCTGGGGGGGCTATGACTGAAGCTTTCTTT.